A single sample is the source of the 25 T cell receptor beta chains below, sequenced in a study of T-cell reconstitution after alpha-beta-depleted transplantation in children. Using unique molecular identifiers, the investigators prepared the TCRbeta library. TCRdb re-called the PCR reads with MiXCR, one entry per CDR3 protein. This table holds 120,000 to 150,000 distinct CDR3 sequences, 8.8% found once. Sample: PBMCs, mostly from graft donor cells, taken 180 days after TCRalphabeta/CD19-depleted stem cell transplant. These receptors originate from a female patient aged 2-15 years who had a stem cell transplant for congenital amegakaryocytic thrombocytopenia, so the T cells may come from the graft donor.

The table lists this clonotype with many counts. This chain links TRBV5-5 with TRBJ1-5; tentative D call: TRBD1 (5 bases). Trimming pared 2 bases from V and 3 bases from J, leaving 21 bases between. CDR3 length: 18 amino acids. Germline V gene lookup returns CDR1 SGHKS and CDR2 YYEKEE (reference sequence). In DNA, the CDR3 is TGTGCCAGCAGCTTCCGATGGGGGATGGGGGTCTCCAATCAGCCCCAGCATTTT. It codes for CASSFRWGMGVSNQPQHF. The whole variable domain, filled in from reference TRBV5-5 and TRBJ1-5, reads DAGVTQSPTHLIKTRGQQVTLRCSPISGHKSVSWYQQVLGQGPQFIFQYYEKEERGRGNFPDRFSARQFPNYSSELNVNALLLGDSALYLCASSFRWGMGVSNQPQHFGDGTRLSIL.

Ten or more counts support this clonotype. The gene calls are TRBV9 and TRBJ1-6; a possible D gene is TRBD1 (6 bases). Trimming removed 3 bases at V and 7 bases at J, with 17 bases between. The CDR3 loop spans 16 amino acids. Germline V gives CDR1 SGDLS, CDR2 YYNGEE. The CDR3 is CASSANSGEWNSPLHF. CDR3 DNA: TGTGCCAGCAGCGCGAACTCAGGGGAGTGGAATTCACCCCTCCACTTT.

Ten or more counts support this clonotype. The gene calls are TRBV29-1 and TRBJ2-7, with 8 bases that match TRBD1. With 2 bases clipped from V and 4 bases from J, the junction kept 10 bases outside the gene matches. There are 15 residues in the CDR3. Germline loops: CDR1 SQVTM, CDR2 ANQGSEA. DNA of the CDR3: TGCAGCGTTGAAAGTGTCAGGGGGCTCGAATACGAGCAGTACTTC. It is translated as CSVESVRGLEYEQYF.

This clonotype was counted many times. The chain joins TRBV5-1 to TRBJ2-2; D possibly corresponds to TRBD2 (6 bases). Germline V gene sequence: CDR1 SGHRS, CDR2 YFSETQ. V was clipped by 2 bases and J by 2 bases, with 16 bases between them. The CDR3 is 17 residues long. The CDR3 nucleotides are TGCGCCAGCAGCTTCCGCCCCTCGGCGGGAAACACCGGGGAGCTGTTTTTT. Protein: CASSFRPSAGNTGELFF.

CDR3 loop: CASSLMGQGSSPQHF. The CDR3 DNA sequence: TGTGCCAGCAGTTTAATGGGACAGGGGTCCTCGCCCCAGCATTTT. This chain links TRBV27 with TRBJ1-5; 10 nucleotides align to TRBD1. Trimming at V came to 2 bases and at J to 9 bases, leaving 7 bases not matched to a gene. CDR3 size: 15 residues. Germline assignment: CDR1 MNHEY and CDR2 SMNVEV (reference sequence).

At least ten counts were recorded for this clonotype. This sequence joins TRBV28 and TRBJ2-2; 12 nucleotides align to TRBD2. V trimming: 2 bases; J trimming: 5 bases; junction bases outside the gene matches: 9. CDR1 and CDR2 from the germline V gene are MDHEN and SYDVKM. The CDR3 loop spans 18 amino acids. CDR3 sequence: CASSLRLAGVLRTGELFF. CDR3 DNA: TGTGCCAGCAGTTTAAGACTAGCGGGGGTACTTCGGACCGGGGAGCTGTTTTTT.

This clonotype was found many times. The CDR3 reads CSAWYGGETEAFF. The CDR3, as DNA: TGCAGTGCTTGGTACGGCGGCGAGACTGAAGCTTTCTTT. V and J are TRBV20-1 and TRBJ1-1; D not resolved. This CDR3 is built from 13 residues. V dropped 5 bases and J dropped 5 bases, with 15 bases sitting between them. CDR1 is DFQATT, CDR2 SNEGSKA, per germline (reference sequence).

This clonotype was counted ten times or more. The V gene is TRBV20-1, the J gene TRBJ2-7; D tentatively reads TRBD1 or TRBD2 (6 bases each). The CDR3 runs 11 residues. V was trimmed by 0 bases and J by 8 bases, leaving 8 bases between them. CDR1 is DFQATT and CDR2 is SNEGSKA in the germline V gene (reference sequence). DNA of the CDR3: TGCAGTGCTAGAGAAGGGGGGAAGCAGTACTTC. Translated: CSAREGGKQYF.

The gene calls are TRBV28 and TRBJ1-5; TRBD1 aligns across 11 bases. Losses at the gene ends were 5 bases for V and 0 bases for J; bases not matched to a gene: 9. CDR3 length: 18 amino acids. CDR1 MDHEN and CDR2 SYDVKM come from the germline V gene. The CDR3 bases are TGTGCCAGCAGTCTACGGGACAGGGGGATTTATAGCAATCAGCCCCAGCATTTT. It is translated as CASSLRDRGIYSNQPQHF.

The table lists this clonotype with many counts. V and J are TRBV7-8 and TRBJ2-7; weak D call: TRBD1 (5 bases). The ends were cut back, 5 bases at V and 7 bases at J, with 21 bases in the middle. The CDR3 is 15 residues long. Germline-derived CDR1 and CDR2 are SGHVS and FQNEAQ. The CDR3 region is CASSPLVGRDGEQYF. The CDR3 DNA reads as TGTGCCAGCAGCCCGTTGGTCGGCAGGGATGGGGAGCAGTACTTC.

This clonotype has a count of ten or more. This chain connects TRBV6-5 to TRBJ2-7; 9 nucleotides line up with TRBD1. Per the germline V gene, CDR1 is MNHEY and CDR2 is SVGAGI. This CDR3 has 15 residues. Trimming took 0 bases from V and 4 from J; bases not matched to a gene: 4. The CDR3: CASSYSRGQGYEQYF. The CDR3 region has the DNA TGTGCCAGCAGTTACTCGAGGGGACAGGGTTACGAGCAGTACTTC.

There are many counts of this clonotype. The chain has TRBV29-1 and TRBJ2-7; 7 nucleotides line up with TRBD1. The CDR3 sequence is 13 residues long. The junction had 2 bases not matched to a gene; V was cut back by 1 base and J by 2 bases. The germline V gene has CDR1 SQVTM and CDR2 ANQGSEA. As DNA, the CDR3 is TGCAGCGTTGAAGGGACAGGAGCCTACGAGCAGTACTTC. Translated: CSVEGTGAYEQYF.

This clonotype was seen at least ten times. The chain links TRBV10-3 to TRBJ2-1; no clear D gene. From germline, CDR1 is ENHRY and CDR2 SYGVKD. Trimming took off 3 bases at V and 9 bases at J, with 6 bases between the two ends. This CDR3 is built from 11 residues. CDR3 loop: CAISEGGEQFF. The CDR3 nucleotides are TGTGCCATCAGTGAAGGTGGTGAGCAGTTCTTC.

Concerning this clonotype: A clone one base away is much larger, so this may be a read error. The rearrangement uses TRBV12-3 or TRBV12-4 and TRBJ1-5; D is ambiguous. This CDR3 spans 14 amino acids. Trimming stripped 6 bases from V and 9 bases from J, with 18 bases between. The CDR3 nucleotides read TGTGCCAGCAGCCGAAAGGGCGGATATCGGCCCCAGCATTTT. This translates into CASSRKGGYRPQHF.

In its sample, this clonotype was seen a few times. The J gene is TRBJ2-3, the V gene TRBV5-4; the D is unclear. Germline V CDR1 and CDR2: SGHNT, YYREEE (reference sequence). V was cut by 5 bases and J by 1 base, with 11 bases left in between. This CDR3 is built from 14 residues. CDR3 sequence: CASSSSRGTDTQYF. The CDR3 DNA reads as TGTGCCAGCAGTTCCTCCCGGGGCACAGATACGCAGTATTTT.

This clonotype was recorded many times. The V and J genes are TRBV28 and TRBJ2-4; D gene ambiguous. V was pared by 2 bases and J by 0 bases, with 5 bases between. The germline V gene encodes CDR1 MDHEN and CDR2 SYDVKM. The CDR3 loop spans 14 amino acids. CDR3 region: CASSLMLAKNIQYF. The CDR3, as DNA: TGTGCCAGCAGTTTAATGCTAGCCAAAAACATTCAGTACTTC.

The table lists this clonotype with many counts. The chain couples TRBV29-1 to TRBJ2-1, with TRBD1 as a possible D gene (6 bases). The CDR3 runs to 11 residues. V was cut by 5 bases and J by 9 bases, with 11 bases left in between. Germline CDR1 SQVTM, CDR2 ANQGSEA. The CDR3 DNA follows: TGCAGCGTTTTGGACAGAACTGAGCAGTTCTTC. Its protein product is CSVLDRTEQFF.

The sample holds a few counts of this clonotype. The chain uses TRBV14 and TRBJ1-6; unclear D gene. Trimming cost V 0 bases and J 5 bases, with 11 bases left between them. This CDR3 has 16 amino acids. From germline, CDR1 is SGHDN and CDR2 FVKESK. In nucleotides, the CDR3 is TGTGCCAGCAGCCAAGATGTCGGAGGACATAATTCACCCCTCCACTTT. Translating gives CASSQDVGGHNSPLHF.

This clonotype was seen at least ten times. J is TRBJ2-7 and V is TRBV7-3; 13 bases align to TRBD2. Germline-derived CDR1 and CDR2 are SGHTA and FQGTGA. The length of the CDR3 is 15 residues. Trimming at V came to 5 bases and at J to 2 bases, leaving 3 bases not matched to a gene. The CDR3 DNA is TGTGCCAGCAGCCCGGGGACTAGCGGGACCTACGAGCAGTACTTC. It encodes CASSPGTSGTYEQYF.

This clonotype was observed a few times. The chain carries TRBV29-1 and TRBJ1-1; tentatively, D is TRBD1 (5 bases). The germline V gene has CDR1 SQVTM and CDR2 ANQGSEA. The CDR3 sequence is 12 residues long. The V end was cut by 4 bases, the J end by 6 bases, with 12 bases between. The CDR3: CSVVPGIPEAFF. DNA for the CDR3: TGCAGCGTTGTTCCAGGGATTCCTGAAGCTTTCTTT.

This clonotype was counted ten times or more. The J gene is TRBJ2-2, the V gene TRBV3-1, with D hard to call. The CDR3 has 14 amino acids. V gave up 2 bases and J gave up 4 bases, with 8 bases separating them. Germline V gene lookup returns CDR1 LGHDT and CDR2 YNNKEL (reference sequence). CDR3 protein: CASSQRYSTGELFF. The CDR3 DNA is TGTGCCAGCAGCCAAAGGTACAGCACCGGGGAGCTGTTTTTT.

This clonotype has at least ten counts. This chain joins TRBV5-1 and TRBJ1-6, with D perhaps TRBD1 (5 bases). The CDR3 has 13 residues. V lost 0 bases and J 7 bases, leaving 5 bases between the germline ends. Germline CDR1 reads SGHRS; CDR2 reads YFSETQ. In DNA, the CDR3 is TGCGCCAGCAGCTTGGGGGGGAATTCACCCCTCCACTTT. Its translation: CASSLGGNSPLHF.

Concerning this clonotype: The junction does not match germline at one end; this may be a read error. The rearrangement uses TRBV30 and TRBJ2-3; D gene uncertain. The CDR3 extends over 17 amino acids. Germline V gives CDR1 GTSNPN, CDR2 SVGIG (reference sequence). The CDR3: CARSVYVNPLRTHTQYF. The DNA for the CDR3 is TGTGCCAGGAGTGTTTATGTGAACCCTCTGAGAACACATACGCAGTATTTT.

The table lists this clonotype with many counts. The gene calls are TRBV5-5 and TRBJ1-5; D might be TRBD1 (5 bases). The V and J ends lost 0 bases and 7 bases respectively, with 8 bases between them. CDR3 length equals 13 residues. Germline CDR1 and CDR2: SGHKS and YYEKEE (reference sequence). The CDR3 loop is CASSLVGGQPQHF. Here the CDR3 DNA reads TGTGCCAGCAGCTTGGTCGGGGGGCAGCCCCAGCATTTT.

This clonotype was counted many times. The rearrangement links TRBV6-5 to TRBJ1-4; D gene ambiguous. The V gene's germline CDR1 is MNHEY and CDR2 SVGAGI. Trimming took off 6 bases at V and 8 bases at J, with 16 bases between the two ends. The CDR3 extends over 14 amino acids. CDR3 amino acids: CASSPGLNVEKLFF. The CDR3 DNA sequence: TGTGCCAGCAGCCCCGGACTGAACGTGGAAAAACTGTTTTTT.